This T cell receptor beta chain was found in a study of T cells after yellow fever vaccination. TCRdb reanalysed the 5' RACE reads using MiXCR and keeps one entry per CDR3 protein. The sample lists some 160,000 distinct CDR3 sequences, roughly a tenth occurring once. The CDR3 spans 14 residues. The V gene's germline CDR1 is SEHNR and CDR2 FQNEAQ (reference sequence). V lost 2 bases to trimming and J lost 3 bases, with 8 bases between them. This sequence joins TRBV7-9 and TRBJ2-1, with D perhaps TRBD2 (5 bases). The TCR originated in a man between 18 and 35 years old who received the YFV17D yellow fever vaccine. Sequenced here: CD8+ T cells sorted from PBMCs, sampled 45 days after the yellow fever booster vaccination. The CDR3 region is CASSLLRDYNEQFF. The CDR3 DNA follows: TGTGCCAGCAGCTTATTACGGGACTACAATGAGCAGTTCTTC.